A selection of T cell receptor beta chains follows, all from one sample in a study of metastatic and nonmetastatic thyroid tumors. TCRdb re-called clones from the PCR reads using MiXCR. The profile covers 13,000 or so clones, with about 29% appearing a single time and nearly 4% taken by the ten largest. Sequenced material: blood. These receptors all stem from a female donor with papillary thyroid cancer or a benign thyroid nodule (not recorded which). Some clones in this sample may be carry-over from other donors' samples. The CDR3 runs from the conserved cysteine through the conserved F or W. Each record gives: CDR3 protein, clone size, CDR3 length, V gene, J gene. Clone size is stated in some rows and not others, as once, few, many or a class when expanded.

CDR3 protein: CASSESTGYEQYF
clone size: -
CDR3 length: 13
V gene: TRBV6-1
J gene: TRBJ2-7

CDR3 protein: CASTVSNVLTF
clone size: -
CDR3 length: 11
V gene: TRBV6-1
J gene: TRBJ2-6

CDR3 protein: CASSPIRDVSGANVLTF
clone size: few
CDR3 length: 17
V gene: TRBV27
J gene: TRBJ2-6

CDR3 protein: CASSRQTTTNYGYTF
clone size: few
CDR3 length: 15
V gene: TRBV19
J gene: TRBJ1-2

CDR3 protein: CASLGQAFQPQHF
clone size: few
CDR3 length: 13
V gene: TRBV6-1
J gene: TRBJ1-5

CDR3 protein: CASSSGGGGSYNEQFF
clone size: -
CDR3 length: 16
V gene: TRBV7-3
J gene: TRBJ2-1

CDR3 protein: CASSLGLAPSYNEQFF
clone size: medium-sized
CDR3 length: 16
V gene: TRBV5-1
J gene: TRBJ2-1

CDR3 protein: CASSLDGSGPDEQYF
clone size: -
CDR3 length: 15
V gene: TRBV7-2
J gene: TRBJ2-7

CDR3 protein: CATSKRTVCGETQYF
clone size: few
CDR3 length: 15
V gene: TRBV15
J gene: TRBJ2-5

CDR3 protein: CASSLDPGRGGNTIYF
clone size: -
CDR3 length: 16
V gene: TRBV11-2
J gene: TRBJ1-3

CDR3 protein: CASRGELGAFF
clone size: many
CDR3 length: 11
V gene: TRBV3-1
J gene: TRBJ1-1

CDR3 protein: CSASLEGPPQSSPLHF
clone size: medium-sized
CDR3 length: 16
V gene: TRBV20-1
J gene: TRBJ1-6

CDR3 protein: CSGFLSTGLGNEQFF
clone size: many
CDR3 length: 15
V gene: TRBV29-1
J gene: TRBJ2-1

CDR3 protein: CASSFGGGQGYEQYF
clone size: many
CDR3 length: 15
V gene: TRBV7-6
J gene: TRBJ2-7

CDR3 protein: CASSSAGTGVVGELFF
clone size: medium-sized
CDR3 length: 16
V gene: TRBV19
J gene: TRBJ2-2

CDR3 protein: CASSSGRAGETQYF
clone size: many
CDR3 length: 14
V gene: TRBV28
J gene: TRBJ2-5

CDR3 protein: CAAASRDGYNEQFF
clone size: medium-sized
CDR3 length: 14
V gene: TRBV7-9
J gene: TRBJ2-1

CDR3 protein: CASSKESDTQYF
clone size: -
CDR3 length: 12
V gene: TRBV11-2
J gene: TRBJ2-3

CDR3 protein: CASSFSGSHEQFF
clone size: medium-sized
CDR3 length: 13
V gene: TRBV7-9
J gene: TRBJ2-1

CDR3 protein: CASTSSGASYEQYF
clone size: once
CDR3 length: 14
V gene: TRBV7-2
J gene: TRBJ2-7

CDR3 protein: CASSPEGIQETQYF
clone size: many
CDR3 length: 14
V gene: TRBV5-6
J gene: TRBJ2-5

CDR3 protein: CASSQTGDDNSPLHF
clone size: medium-sized
CDR3 length: 15
V gene: TRBV12-3/TRBV12-4
J gene: TRBJ1-6

CDR3 protein: CASSVGQVPSGNTIYF
clone size: once
CDR3 length: 16
V gene: TRBV11-2
J gene: TRBJ1-3

CDR3 protein: CSARDPTSASYNEQFF
clone size: -
CDR3 length: 16
V gene: TRBV20-1
J gene: TRBJ2-1

CDR3 protein: CASSYSRGGNQPQHF
clone size: few
CDR3 length: 15
V gene: TRBV6-5
J gene: TRBJ1-5

CDR3 protein: CASSRTGGQGEQFF
clone size: -
CDR3 length: 14
V gene: TRBV7-9
J gene: TRBJ2-1

CDR3 protein: CASSTQGSSYEQYF
clone size: few
CDR3 length: 14
V gene: TRBV28
J gene: TRBJ2-7

CDR3 protein: CASSDRGPGNTIYF
clone size: -
CDR3 length: 14
V gene: TRBV3-1
J gene: TRBJ1-3

CDR3 protein: CASSRDRDWGYTF
clone size: medium-sized
CDR3 length: 13
V gene: TRBV2
J gene: TRBJ1-2

CDR3 protein: CASKDHAVNNPQHF
clone size: -
CDR3 length: 14
V gene: TRBV19
J gene: TRBJ1-5

CDR3 protein: CASSPTGRGNNSPLHF
clone size: medium-sized
CDR3 length: 16
V gene: TRBV11-2
J gene: TRBJ1-6

CDR3 protein: CASSNRGLKTEAFF
clone size: -
CDR3 length: 14
V gene: TRBV5-6
J gene: TRBJ1-1

CDR3 protein: CASSLLAGGSSYEQYF
clone size: medium-sized
CDR3 length: 16
V gene: TRBV18
J gene: TRBJ2-7

CDR3 protein: CASIYSPYEQYF
clone size: medium-sized
CDR3 length: 12
V gene: TRBV6-1
J gene: TRBJ2-7

CDR3 protein: CAWSGNPRGYGYTF
clone size: medium-sized
CDR3 length: 14
V gene: TRBV30
J gene: TRBJ1-2

CDR3 protein: CASSVRGRNTEAFF
clone size: medium-sized
CDR3 length: 14
V gene: TRBV6-1
J gene: TRBJ1-1

CDR3 protein: CASNPSVPGLYEQYF
clone size: -
CDR3 length: 15
V gene: TRBV7-2
J gene: TRBJ2-7

CDR3 protein: CASSLTGGTYEQYF
clone size: few
CDR3 length: 14
V gene: TRBV7-6
J gene: TRBJ2-7

CDR3 protein: CASAANDEQFF
clone size: -
CDR3 length: 11
V gene: TRBV5-1
J gene: TRBJ2-1

CDR3 protein: CASSSLAGDTGELFF
clone size: medium-sized
CDR3 length: 15
V gene: TRBV6-1
J gene: TRBJ2-2

CDR3 protein: CASRRGQGGNEKLFF
clone size: -
CDR3 length: 15
V gene: TRBV12-3/TRBV12-4
J gene: TRBJ1-4

CDR3 protein: CASSLDRVEFYGYTF
clone size: medium-sized
CDR3 length: 15
V gene: TRBV11-2
J gene: TRBJ1-2

CDR3 protein: CDSSVNPTRSYEQYF
clone size: few
CDR3 length: 15
V gene: TRBV12-3/TRBV12-4
J gene: TRBJ2-7

CDR3 protein: CASSYSSSNTGELFF
clone size: medium-sized
CDR3 length: 15
V gene: TRBV6-2/TRBV6-3
J gene: TRBJ2-2

CDR3 protein: CAWSLSGSLTDTQYF
clone size: many
CDR3 length: 15
V gene: TRBV30
J gene: TRBJ2-3

CDR3 protein: CASSQDYGGIANEKLFF
clone size: many
CDR3 length: 17
V gene: TRBV3-1
J gene: TRBJ1-4

CDR3 protein: CASSIRFSGELFF
clone size: medium-sized
CDR3 length: 13
V gene: TRBV19
J gene: TRBJ2-2

CDR3 protein: CAISERASGYTF
clone size: few
CDR3 length: 12
V gene: TRBV10-3
J gene: TRBJ1-2